The sample holds a few counts of the clone carrying this TCR beta chain. Its antigen is not identified. Trimming shortened V by 7 bases and J by 7 bases, and 16 bases separated the two germline ends. From germline, CDR1 is MNHNS and CDR2 SASEGT. There are 13 residues in the CDR3. The data originate from a study of breast tumors, draining lymph nodes, adjacent tissues. TCRdb re-analysed the multiplex PCR reads in MiXCR, keeping a single row per CDR3 protein. Of some 130,000 distinct CDR3 sequences listed, just under 20% are singletons. Breast cancer patients provided tissue from their axillary draining lymph nodes. Study-level points and caveats: Most tumor T cells seemingly derive from lymph node, then expand in tumor. That most tumor T cells come from lymph nodes remained unproven.

The sample consisted of axillary lymph node tissue. The sequence was collected from a female donor with breast cancer. Some clones in this sample may be carry-over from other donors' samples. The gene calls are TRBV6-1 and TRBJ2-5; D is possibly TRBD1 or TRBD2 (6 bases each). CDR3 protein: CASIRGGGGTQYF. The CDR3 DNA reads as TGTGCCAGCATCAGAGGGGGAGGAGGGACCCAGTACTTC.